Shown below are 31 T cell receptor beta chains from a single sample sequenced in a study of T cell changes during pregnancy in multiple sclerosis. Data came from immunoSEQ multiplex PCR; TCRdb stores just in-frame clones and leaves some out. The data show around 21,000 clones, with approximately 86% seen just once and about a fifth held by the top ten. Sequenced material: CD8+ T cells from peripheral blood mononuclear cells, taken after pregnancy. All receptors come from a female donor in good health, enrolled as a control in a pregnancy study.

The J gene is TRBJ1-1, the V gene TRBV7-2; possibly TRBD1 for D (6 bases). The CDR3 is 15 amino acids. V lost 1 base and J 0 bases, leaving 9 bases between the germline ends. Germline loops: CDR1 SGHTA, CDR2 FQGNSA. The CDR3 is CASSLGWDMNTEAFF. The CDR3 DNA follows: TGTGCCAGCAGCTTAGGCTGGGACATGAACACTGAAGCTTTCTTT.

The chain is built from TRBV5-6 and TRBJ2-1; D is possibly TRBD2 (6 bases). This CDR3 region has 14 residues. V lost 4 bases to trimming and J lost 8 bases, with 16 bases between them. CDR1 and CDR2 (germline): SGHDT, YYEEEE. CDR3 coding DNA: TGTGCCAGCAGCGCCTCCGGGACTCCCGATGAGCAGTTCTTC. Translation gives CASSASGTPDEQFF.

The rearrangement uses TRBV11-2 and TRBJ2-5; D call uncertain. CDR3 length: 14 residues. Trimming pared 5 bases from V and 4 bases from J, leaving 14 bases between. Germline V gene sequence: CDR1 SGHAT, CDR2 FQNNGV. The CDR3 here is CASSLRIAGETQYF. The CDR3 DNA sequence: TGTGCCAGCAGCCTTAGGATCGCAGGAGAGACCCAGTACTTC.

The rearrangement uses TRBV27 and TRBJ1-5; D is unresolved. From germline, CDR1 is MNHEY and CDR2 SMNVEV (reference sequence). The V gene lost 0 bases and the J gene lost 6 bases, with 6 bases spanning the gap. The CDR3 totals 13 residues. The CDR3: CASSLSRSQPQHF. As DNA, the CDR3 is TGTGCCAGCAGTTTATCGAGGTCTCAGCCCCAGCATTTT.

The rearrangement joins TRBV10-2 to TRBJ1-5; TRBD1 might be the D (5 bases). The CDR3 spans 16 residues. The V end lost 6 bases, the J end lost 1 base, and 16 bases lay between the germline ends. The germline V gene has CDR1 WSHSY and CDR2 SAAADI. As DNA, the CDR3 is TGCGCCAGCAGAACGGGAGGGGTTATGAGCAATCAGCCCCAGCATTTT. It translates to CASRTGGVMSNQPQHF.

This chain links TRBV5-8 with TRBJ1-1, with 9 bases matching TRBD1. The CDR3 runs 15 residues. V trimming: 4 bases; J trimming: 7 bases; junction bases outside the gene matches: 11. Germline V CDR1 and CDR2: SGHTS, YDEGEE. In DNA form, the CDR3 reads TGTGCCAGCAGCGTACAGGGGGCGCCCGCCGGTGAAGCTTTCTTT. It specifies CASSVQGAPAGEAFF.

The chain has TRBV9 and TRBJ2-7; 9 nucleotides align to TRBD2. V gave up 3 bases and J gave up 6 bases; unmatched junction bases: 7. Germline V gene lookup returns CDR1 SGDLS and CDR2 YYNGEE. The CDR3 totals 14 residues. The CDR3 is CASSAGLASVEQYF. For the CDR3, the DNA is TGTGCCAGCAGCGCGGGACTAGCTTCCGTCGAGCAGTACTTC.

The chain joins TRBV27 to TRBJ2-1; D is unclear. Germline-derived CDR1 and CDR2 are MNHEY and SMNVEV (reference sequence). V lost 2 bases, J lost 5 bases, and 10 bases lay in between. This CDR3 region has 14 residues. CDR3 bases: TGTGCCAGCAGTTTAGGCGGAGTCCACAATGAGCAGTTCTTC. Protein: CASSLGGVHNEQFF.

The chain employs TRBV11-2 and TRBJ2-5; TRBD2 matches 9 bases. V trimming: 3 bases; J trimming: 0 bases; junction bases outside the gene matches: 5. The CDR3 length is 16 residues. The germline V gene encodes CDR1 SGHAT and CDR2 FQNNGV. CDR3 sequence reads: CASSLLAGEYQETQYF. CDR3 in DNA: TGTGCCAGCAGCTTGTTAGCGGGAGAATACCAAGAGACCCAGTACTTC.

The rearrangement uses TRBV7-7 and TRBJ2-1; D is possibly TRBD1 (6 bases). Germline CDR1 reads SSHAT; CDR2 reads FNYEAQ (reference sequence). This CDR3 comprises 13 residues. Trimming cost V 5 bases and J 3 bases, with 8 bases left between them. This CDR3 reads CASSADSYNEQFF. CDR3 bases: TGTGCCAGCAGCGCGGACAGCTACAATGAGCAGTTCTTC.

V gene TRBV30 combines with J gene TRBJ1-1; unclear D gene. The germline V gene has CDR1 GTSNPN and CDR2 SVGIG (reference sequence). CDR3 length: 12 amino acids. V lost 1 base, J lost 9 bases, and 12 bases lay in between. CDR3 coding DNA: TGTGCCTGGAGTGGTGGGGAGTCTAAAGCTTTCTTT. This gives the protein CAWSGGESKAFF. Full variable domain (missing parts from reference TRBV30 and TRBJ1-1): SQTIHQWPATLVQPVGSPLSLECTVEGTSNPNLYWYRQAAGRGLQLLFYSVGIGQISSEVPQNLSASRPQDRQFILSSKKLLLSDSGFYLCAWSGGESKAFFGQGTRLTVV.

The V and J genes are TRBV5-1 and TRBJ2-2, with D uncertain. Germline V gene sequence: CDR1 SGHRS, CDR2 YFSETQ. The CDR3 totals 16 residues. The V gene lost 0 bases and the J gene lost 4 bases, with 13 bases spanning the gap. The CDR3 loop is CASSLVWSLSTGELFF. In nucleotides, the CDR3 is TGCGCCAGCAGCTTGGTCTGGAGTCTGAGCACCGGGGAGCTGTTTTTT.

This clone appeared a single time. The gene calls are TRBV19 and TRBJ2-7; 14 nucleotides line up with TRBD2. V was pared by 1 base and J by 6 bases, with 5 bases of the junction left unmatched. The CDR3 is made up of 16 amino acids. Per the germline V gene, CDR1 is LNHDA and CDR2 is SQIVND (reference sequence). CDR3 DNA sequence: TGTGCCAGTAGTATAGTTCCGGGACTAGCGGGAGCCGAGCAGTACTTC. Translating gives CASSIVPGLAGAEQYF. Full variable domain (remainder filled in from reference TRBV19 and TRBJ2-7): DGGITQSPKYLFRKEGQNVTLSCEQNLNHDAMYWYRQDPGQGLRLIYYSQIVNDFQKGDIAEGYSVSREKKESFPLTVTSAQKNPTAFYLCASSIVPGLAGAEQYFGPGTRLTVT.

The genes are TRBV9 and TRBJ2-3; D perhaps matches TRBD2 (5 bases). Germline CDR1 is SGDLS and CDR2 is YYNGEE. The CDR3 loop spans 15 amino acids. The V and J ends lost 2 bases and 1 base respectively, with 11 bases between them. The CDR3 nucleotides are TGTGCCAGCAGCGTCTGGCTAGCTGGCACAGATACGCAGTATTTT. It yields the protein CASSVWLAGTDTQYF.

The V call is TRBV7-2, the J call TRBJ2-1, with 9 bases that match TRBD2. This CDR3 is 18 amino acids long. The germline CDR1 and CDR2 sequences are SGHTA and FQGNSA. The trim removed 2 bases at V and 10 bases at J, leaving 18 bases unmatched. CDR3 sequence: CASSLSNIGGGVREEQFF. For the CDR3, the DNA is TGTGCCAGCAGCTTATCCAACATAGGCGGGGGGGTACGTGAGGAGCAGTTCTTC.

This clone was seen just once. This chain uses TRBV7-8 with TRBJ2-5, with a tentative D call TRBD2 (6 bases). V was pared by 5 bases and J by 2 bases, with 18 bases between. Germline loops: CDR1 SGHVS, CDR2 FQNEAQ. The CDR3 is 16 amino acids. CDR3 coding DNA: TGTGCCAGCAGCGAACCGGGGGTGGTGGGGCAAGAGACCCAGTACTTC. It codes for CASSEPGVVGQETQYF.

The chain has TRBV5-1 and TRBJ2-5; 11 nucleotides line up with TRBD1. The CDR3 runs 21 residues. Germline V gene data show CDR1 as SGHRS and CDR2 as YFSETQ. J lost 5 bases, V lost 1 base, and 22 bases had no gene match. The CDR3 loop reads CASSLRTGGLYREIRSETQYF. CDR3 DNA: TGCGCCAGCAGCTTGAGGACAGGGGGCCTCTATCGGGAGATCCGCTCCGAGACCCAGTACTTC. Together with reference TRBV5-1 and TRBJ2-5, the CDR3 gives the full variable domain: KAGVTQTPRYLIKTRGQQVTLSCSPISGHRSVSWYQQTPGQGLQFLFEYFSETQRNKGNFPGRFSGRQFSNSRSEMNVSTLELGDSALYLCASSLRTGGLYREIRSETQYFGPGTRLLVL.

The rearrangement joins TRBV30 to TRBJ1-2; 9 nucleotides match TRBD1. This CDR3 spans 13 amino acids. CDR1 and CDR2 from the germline V gene are GTSNPN and SVGIG (reference sequence). V lost 1 base and J lost 7; bases outside the gene matches: 4. DNA for the CDR3: TGTGCCTGGAGTGGACAGGGGGTTTTTGGCTACACCTTC. This gives the protein CAWSGQGVFGYTF.

CDR3 DNA: TGTGCCAGCAGCCTAACGGGTGGCACTGAAGCTTTCTTT. Its protein is CASSLTGGTEAFF. The chain uses TRBV9 and TRBJ1-1, with D unclear. From germline, CDR1 is SGDLS and CDR2 YYNGEE. The CDR3 spans 13 residues. V was clipped by 4 bases and J by 4 bases, with 11 bases between them. Supplemented by reference TRBV9 and TRBJ1-1, the full variable domain reads DSGVTQTPKHLITATGQRVTLRCSPRSGDLSVYWYQQSLDQGLQFLIQYYNGEERAKGNILERFSAQQFPDLHSELNLSSLELGDSALYFCASSLTGGTEAFFGQGTRLTVV.

The chain recombines TRBV19 with TRBJ2-2; 8 bases align to TRBD2. V lost 7 bases and J lost 1; bases outside the gene matches: 5. This CDR3 has 15 amino acids. Germline V lookup: CDR1 LNHDA, CDR2 SQIVND (reference sequence). The CDR3 bases are TGTGCCAGTAAAGGGCTAGCGGGGAACACCGGGGAGCTGTTTTTT. The encoded protein is CASKGLAGNTGELFF.

The rearrangement joins TRBV9 to TRBJ2-1; D might be TRBD2 (5 bases). This CDR3 contains 16 residues. CDR1 is SGDLS, CDR2 YYNGEE, per germline. Deletions cut 5 bases from V and 0 bases from J, with 15 bases between. CDR3 sequence: CASSPSPTSSYNEQFF. The DNA for the CDR3 is TGTGCCAGCAGTCCTAGCCCCACTAGCTCCTACAATGAGCAGTTCTTC.

This clone was observed a handful of times. The CDR3, as DNA: TGCGCCAGCAGCCAAGTGCTGAGGTCTGAAGCTTTCTTT. As protein: CASSQVLRSEAFF. V is TRBV4-1 and J is TRBJ1-1, with D hard to call. Germline loops: CDR1 MGHRA, CDR2 YSYEKL. The CDR3 loop spans 13 amino acids. Trimming took 1 base from V and 6 from J, leaving 9 bases between them.

The chain joins TRBV13 to TRBJ1-4; D call uncertain. The CDR3 spans 13 residues. Germline lookup yields CDR1 PRHDT and CDR2 FYEKMQ (reference sequence). The V end was cut by 5 bases, the J end by 8 bases, with 12 bases between. The CDR3 sequence: CASSPGPGEKLFF. The DNA of the CDR3 is TGTGCCAGCAGCCCTGGACCGGGAGAAAAACTGTTTTTT.

This chain joins TRBV19 and TRBJ1-2; the D gene is possibly TRBD1 (6 bases). Looked up from germline, CDR1 is LNHDA and CDR2 is SQIVND (reference sequence). This CDR3 spans 14 amino acids. The V end was cut by 5 bases, the J end by 4 bases, with 14 bases between. The CDR3 loop is CASSLGQGLYGYTF. CDR3 nucleotide sequence: TGTGCCAGTAGTCTTGGGCAGGGGCTCTATGGCTACACCTTC.

The chain joins TRBV11-3 to TRBJ2-5; D perhaps matches TRBD2 (7 bases). CDR3 length: 17 residues. Germline-derived CDR1 and CDR2 are SGHNT and YENEEA. V lost 5 bases to trimming and J lost 2 bases, with 21 bases between them. CDR3 amino acids: CASSTARGGGGQETQYF. CDR3 nucleotide sequence: TGTGCCAGCAGCACCGCGCGAGGAGGGGGGGGACAAGAGACCCAGTACTTC.

V gene TRBV5-1 combines with J gene TRBJ2-7; the match to TRBD2 covers 9 bases. Trimming removed 5 bases from V and 2 bases from J; junction bases left unmatched: 8. Germline CDR1 SGHRS, CDR2 YFSETQ. The CDR3 is 15 amino acids. The CDR3 region is CASRGSGRFTYEQYF. In DNA, the CDR3 is TGCGCCAGCAGGGGTAGCGGGAGATTTACCTACGAGCAGTACTTC.

This clone was detected once. V gene TRBV2 combines with J gene TRBJ2-7; TRBD2 is a possible D gene (5 bases). There are 13 residues in the CDR3. The V gene lost 4 bases and the J gene lost 4 bases, with 11 bases spanning the gap. CDR1 and CDR2 from the germline V gene are SNHLY and FYNNEI. Here the CDR3 DNA reads TGTGCCAGCAGTGGGGAAGCGGAATACGAGCAGTACTTC. Residues: CASSGEAEYEQYF.

The chain recombines TRBV9 with TRBJ2-6, with TRBD1 identical over 7 bases. The CDR3 loop spans 20 amino acids. After removal of 0 bases from V and 0 bases from J, the junction contained 12 bases not matched to a gene. The germline gives CDR1 SGDLS, CDR2 YYNGEE. As DNA, the CDR3 is TGTGCCAGCAGCGTAGCTGTGCGGCAGGGGGTCTTCTCTGGGGCCAACGTCCTGACTTTC. Translating gives CASSVAVRQGVFSGANVLTF. Full variable domain (remainder filled in from reference TRBV9 and TRBJ2-6): DSGVTQTPKHLITATGQRVTLRCSPRSGDLSVYWYQQSLDQGLQFLIQYYNGEERAKGNILERFSAQQFPDLHSELNLSSLELGDSALYFCASSVAVRQGVFSGANVLTFGAGSRLTVL.

Written as DNA, the CDR3 is TGTGCCAGCAGCGAAGCAAGGGGGGGCCTGGACGAGCAGTACTTC. It specifies CASSEARGGLDEQYF. V is TRBV9 and J is TRBJ2-7, with a possible D match to TRBD2 (7 bases). This CDR3 is 15 amino acids long. The V end lost 3 bases, the J end lost 5 bases, and 18 bases lay between the germline ends. Germline assignment: CDR1 SGDLS and CDR2 YYNGEE.

The CDR3 reads CASSLAGDEQFF. In nucleotides, the CDR3 is TGCGCCAGCAGCTTGGCCGGGGATGAGCAGTTCTTC. The chain joins TRBV5-1 to TRBJ2-1; a possible D gene is TRBD2 (5 bases). Germline-derived CDR1 and CDR2 are SGHRS and YFSETQ. Trimming removed 0 bases from V and 8 bases from J, with 6 bases in between. This CDR3 spans 12 amino acids.

The gene calls are TRBV9 and TRBJ1-1, with 9 nucleotides matching TRBD1. The CDR3 sequence is 15 residues long. The trim removed 2 bases at V and 4 bases at J, leaving 6 bases unmatched. Germline-derived CDR1 and CDR2 are SGDLS and YYNGEE. CDR3 region: CASSVGQGGPTEAFF. CDR3 DNA sequence: TGTGCCAGCAGCGTGGGACAGGGAGGGCCCACTGAAGCTTTCTTT.